These T cell receptor beta chains were read from a single sample in a study of blood T cell repertoires in COVID-19. This table comes from immunoSEQ multiplex PCR, and its TCRdb copy is limited to in-frame clones, with some not included. The repertoire holds under 200,000 clones, with around four fifths as singletons. The sample consisted of PBMCs or T cells enriched from blood (not recorded which). All receptors come from an older woman who had recovered from COVID-19. CDR3s include the opening cysteine and the closing phenylalanine or tryptophan. A D gene is named only where the DNA matches it firmly. A clone size is listed for some rows: how often the clone was seen (once, few, many), or a class if it is expanded.

cdr3_aa	cdr3_nt	v_call	d_call	cdr3_length	j_call	clone_size
CASSAGTGGAGANVLTF	TGCGCCAGCAGCGCCGGGACAGGGGGCGCTGGGGCCAACGTCCTGACTTTC	TRBV5-1	TRBD1	17	TRBJ2-6	once
CASSSSDRTTDTQYF	TGCGCCAGCTCTTCTAGCGATAGGACCACAGATACGCAGTATTTT	TRBV5-1	NA	15	TRBJ2-3	NA
CASTYGGGASGYTF	TGTGCCAGCACCTATGGAGGGGGGGCGAGTGGCTACACCTTC	TRBV3-1/TRBV3-2	NA	14	TRBJ1-2	NA
CASRPSGRSYEQYF	TGTGCCAGCAGGCCTAGCGGGAGGTCCTACGAGCAGTACTTC	TRBV28	TRBD2	14	TRBJ2-7	few
CASSFGRGNTDTQYF	TGCGCCAGCAGCTTCGGGCGGGGTAACACAGATACGCAGTATTTT	TRBV5-1	NA	15	TRBJ2-3	NA
CASSFGLAGGVDTQYF	TGTGCCAGCAGCTTCGGACTAGCGGGAGGTGTAGATACGCAGTATTTT	TRBV5-6	TRBD2	16	TRBJ2-3	NA
CASSPGLHYGYTF	TGTGCCAGCAGTCCCGGACTGCACTATGGCTACACCTTC	TRBV12-3/TRBV12-4	NA	13	TRBJ1-2	NA
CASSTQAGGQPQHF	TGCGCCAGCAGCACACAGGCGGGGGGTCAGCCCCAGCATTTT	TRBV5-1	NA	14	TRBJ1-5	NA
CASSVSRFIAKNIQYF	TGTGCCAGCAGTGTATCTCGGTTTATAGCCAAAAACATTCAGTACTTC	TRBV2	NA	16	TRBJ2-4	NA
CASSPLAGGFSHEQFF	TGTGCCAGCAGCCCCTTAGCGGGGGGGTTTTCACATGAGCAGTTCTTC	TRBV3-1/TRBV3-2	TRBD2	16	TRBJ2-1	NA
CASSLKDRMYNSPLHF	TGTGCCAGCAGCTTAAAGGACAGGATGTATAATTCACCCCTCCACTTT	TRBV11-2	TRBD1	16	TRBJ1-6	once
CASSPPGLNYGYTF	TGTGCCAGCAGCCCTCCGGGACTGAACTATGGCTACACCTTC	TRBV14	NA	14	TRBJ1-2	NA
CASSLIPRPTSGRTDTQYF	TGTGCCAGCAGCTTAATACCCCGTCCGACTAGCGGGAGGACAGATACGCAGTATTTT	TRBV7-3	TRBD2	19	TRBJ2-3	NA
CASSGGFDEQYF	TGTGCCAGCAGTGGGGGGTTCGACGAGCAGTACTTC	TRBV12-3/TRBV12-4	NA	12	TRBJ2-7	NA
CAIGLGGTGLGEQYF	TGTGCCATCGGACTGGGTGGGACAGGGCTAGGCGAGCAGTACTTC	TRBV10-3	TRBD1	15	TRBJ2-7	NA
CASSSSGTGAYNEQFF	TGTGCCAGCAGTTCCTCCGGGACAGGGGCCTACAATGAGCAGTTCTTC	TRBV28	TRBD1	16	TRBJ2-1	NA
CASSQEGTAYEKLFF	TGCGCCAGCAGCCAAGAGGGGACAGCTTATGAAAAACTGTTTTTT	TRBV4-1	TRBD1	15	TRBJ1-4	few
CASSLDRQYSNQPQHF	TGTGCCAGTAGTCTCGACAGACAATATAGCAATCAGCCCCAGCATTTT	TRBV19	NA	16	TRBJ1-5	few
CASSHVTHRVSEQYF	TGCGCCAGCAGCCATGTAACCCACAGGGTTTCCGAGCAGTACTTC	TRBV4-1	NA	15	TRBJ2-7	NA
CAWNWGAGTEAFF	TGTGCCTGGAACTGGGGCGCAGGCACTGAAGCTTTCTTT	TRBV30	NA	13	TRBJ1-1	NA
CASSQEGQGTGEQYF	TGCGCCAGCAGCCAAGAGGGACAGGGAACAGGCGAGCAGTACTTC	TRBV4-1	TRBD1	15	TRBJ2-7	NA
CASSFVAGVEQFF	TGTGCCAGCAGTTTCGTAGCGGGGGTTGAGCAGTTCTTC	TRBV12-3/TRBV12-4	TRBD2	13	TRBJ2-1	NA
CASSPQLPGESSGNTIYF	TGTGCCAGCTCACCACAATTACCAGGGGAATCCTCTGGAAACACCATATATTTT	TRBV18	NA	18	TRBJ1-3	NA
CASSVGTGLTGELFF	TGTGCCAGCAGCGTTGGGACAGGGCTAACCGGGGAGCTGTTTTTT	TRBV9	TRBD1	15	TRBJ2-2	once
CASSTTGFSYEQYF	TGTGCCAGCAGTACCACAGGCTTCTCCTACGAGCAGTACTTC	TRBV2	NA	14	TRBJ2-7	NA
CASSKEAGVSNEQFF	TGTGCCAGCAGCAAAGAGGCGGGAGTTTCGAATGAGCAGTTCTTC	TRBV21-1	NA	15	TRBJ2-1	NA